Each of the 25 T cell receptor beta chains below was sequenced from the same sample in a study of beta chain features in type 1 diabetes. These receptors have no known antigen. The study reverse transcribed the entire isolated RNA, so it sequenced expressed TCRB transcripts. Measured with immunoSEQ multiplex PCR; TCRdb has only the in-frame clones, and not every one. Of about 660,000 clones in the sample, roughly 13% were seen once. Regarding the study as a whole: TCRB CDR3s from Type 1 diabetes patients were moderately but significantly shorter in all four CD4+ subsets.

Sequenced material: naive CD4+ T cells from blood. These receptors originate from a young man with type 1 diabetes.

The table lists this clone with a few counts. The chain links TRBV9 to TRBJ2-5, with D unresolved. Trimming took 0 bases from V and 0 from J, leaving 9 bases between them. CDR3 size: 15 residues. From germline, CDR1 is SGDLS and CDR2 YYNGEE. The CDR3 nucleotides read TGTGCCAGCAGCGTAGCAATGTCGTACCAAGAGACCCAGTACTTC. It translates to CASSVAMSYQETQYF.

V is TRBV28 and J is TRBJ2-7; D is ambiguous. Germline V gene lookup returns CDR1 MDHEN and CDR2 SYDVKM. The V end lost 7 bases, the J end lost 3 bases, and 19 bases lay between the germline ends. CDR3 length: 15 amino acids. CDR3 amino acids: CASTTWNVGYYEQYF. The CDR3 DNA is TGTGCCAGCACCACTTGGAACGTCGGGTACTACGAGCAGTACTTC.

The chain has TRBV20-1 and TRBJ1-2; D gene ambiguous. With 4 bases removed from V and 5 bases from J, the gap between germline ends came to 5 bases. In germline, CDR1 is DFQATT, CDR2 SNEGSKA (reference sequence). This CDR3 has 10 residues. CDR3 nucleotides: TGCAGTGCTACCGAATATGGCTACACCTTC. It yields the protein CSATEYGYTF.

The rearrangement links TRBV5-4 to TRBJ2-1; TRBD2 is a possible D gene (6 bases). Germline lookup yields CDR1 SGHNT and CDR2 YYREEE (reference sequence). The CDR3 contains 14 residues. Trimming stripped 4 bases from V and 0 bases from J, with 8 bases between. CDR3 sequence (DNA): TGTGCCAGCAGCGGGGGGATCTCCTACAATGAGCAGTTCTTC. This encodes CASSGGISYNEQFF.

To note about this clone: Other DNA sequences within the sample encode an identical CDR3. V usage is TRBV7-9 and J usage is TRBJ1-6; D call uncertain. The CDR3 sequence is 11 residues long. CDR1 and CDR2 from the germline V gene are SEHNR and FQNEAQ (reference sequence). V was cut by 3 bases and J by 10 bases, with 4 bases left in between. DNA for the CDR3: TGTGCCAGCAGCTTGGGCTCACCCCTCCACTTT. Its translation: CASSLGSPLHF. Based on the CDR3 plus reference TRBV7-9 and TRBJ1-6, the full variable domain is DTGVSQNPRHKITKRGQNVTFRCDPISEHNRLYWYRQTLGQGPEFLTYFQNEAQLEKSRLLSDRFSAERPKGSFSTLEIQRTEQGDSAMYLCASSLGSPLHFGNGTRLTVT.

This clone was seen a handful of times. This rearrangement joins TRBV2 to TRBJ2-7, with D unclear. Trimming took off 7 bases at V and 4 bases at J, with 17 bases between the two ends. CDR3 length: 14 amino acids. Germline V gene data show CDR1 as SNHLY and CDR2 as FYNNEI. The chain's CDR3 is CASTSDQIQYEQYF. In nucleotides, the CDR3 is TGTGCCAGCACCTCCGACCAGATCCAATACGAGCAGTACTTC. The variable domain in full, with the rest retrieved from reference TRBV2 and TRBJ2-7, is EPEVTQTPSHQVTQMGQEVILRCVPISNHLYFYWYRQILGQKVEFLVSFYNNEISEKSEIFDDQFSVERPDGSNFTLKIRSTKLEDSAMYFCASTSDQIQYEQYFGPGTRLTVT.

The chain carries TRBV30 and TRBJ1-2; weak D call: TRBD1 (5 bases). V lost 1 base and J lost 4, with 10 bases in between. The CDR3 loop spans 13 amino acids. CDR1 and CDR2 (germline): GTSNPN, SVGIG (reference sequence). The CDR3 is CAWSGQGGYGYTF. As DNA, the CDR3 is TGTGCCTGGAGTGGGCAGGGAGGCTATGGCTACACCTTC.

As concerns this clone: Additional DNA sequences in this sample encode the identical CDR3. The CDR3 loop is CASSSGQGGDTQYF. The DNA for the CDR3 is TGTGCCAGCAGCTCAGGACAGGGGGGAGATACGCAGTATTTT. The chain carries TRBV5-6 and TRBJ2-3; 10 bases line up with TRBD1. Germline trimming cut 3 bases from V and 5 bases from J; bases unmatched to any gene: 3. The CDR3 extends over 14 amino acids. Looked up from germline, CDR1 is SGHDT and CDR2 is YYEEEE.

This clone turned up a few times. The CDR3 DNA is TGTGCCAGCAGCACCCGAGACAGGGGGCGAGCGGGGGAGCTGTTTTTT. Translating it yields CASSTRDRGRAGELFF. This sequence joins TRBV9 and TRBJ2-2, with TRBD1 matching 10 bases. Germline V gives CDR1 SGDLS, CDR2 YYNGEE. The CDR3 has 16 amino acids. J was trimmed by 8 bases and V by 4 bases; bases with no gene match: 11.

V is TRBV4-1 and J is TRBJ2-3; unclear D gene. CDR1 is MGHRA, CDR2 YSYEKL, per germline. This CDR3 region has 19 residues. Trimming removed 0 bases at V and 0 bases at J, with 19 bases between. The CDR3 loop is CASSQERAFLGLSTDTQYF. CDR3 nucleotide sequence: TGCGCCAGCAGCCAAGAACGTGCCTTCCTAGGCTTGAGCACAGATACGCAGTATTTT.

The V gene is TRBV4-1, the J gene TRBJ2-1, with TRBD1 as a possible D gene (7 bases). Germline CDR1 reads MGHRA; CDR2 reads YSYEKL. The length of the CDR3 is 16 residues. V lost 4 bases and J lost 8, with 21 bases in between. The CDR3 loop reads CASSRADRTKLDEQFF. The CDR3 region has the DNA TGCGCCAGCAGCCGGGCGGACAGGACTAAACTGGATGAGCAGTTCTTC.

The CDR3: CATSRAAPYEQYF. The CDR3 nucleotides are TGTGCCACCTCCAGGGCCGCCCCCTACGAGCAGTACTTC. The chain has TRBV15 and TRBJ2-7, with D maybe TRBD1 (5 bases). This CDR3 contains 13 residues. V was pared by 8 bases and J by 2 bases, with 13 bases between. Germline V gene data show CDR1 as LNHNV and CDR2 as YYDKDF (reference sequence).

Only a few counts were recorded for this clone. This CDR3 reads CSVSQGRGQPQHF. The CDR3 region has the DNA TGCAGCGTTTCACAGGGTCGGGGTCAGCCCCAGCATTTT. The chain recombines TRBV29-1 with TRBJ1-5, with a weak D call TRBD1 (6 bases). V lost 5 bases to trimming and J lost 6 bases, with 14 bases between them. This CDR3 is built from 13 residues. Germline V lookup: CDR1 SQVTM, CDR2 ANQGSEA.

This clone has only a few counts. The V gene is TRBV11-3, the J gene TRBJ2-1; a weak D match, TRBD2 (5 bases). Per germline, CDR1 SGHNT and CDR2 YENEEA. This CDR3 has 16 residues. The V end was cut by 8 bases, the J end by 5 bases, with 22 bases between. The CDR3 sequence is CASSRLAPVQDNEQFF. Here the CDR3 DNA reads TGTGCCAGCTCTCGGCTAGCTCCTGTTCAGGACAATGAGCAGTTCTTC.

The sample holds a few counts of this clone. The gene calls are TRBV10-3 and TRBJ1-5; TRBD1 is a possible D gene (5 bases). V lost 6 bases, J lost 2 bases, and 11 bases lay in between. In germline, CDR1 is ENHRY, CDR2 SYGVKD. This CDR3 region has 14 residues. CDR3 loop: CAIRDRGGNQPQHF. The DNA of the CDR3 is TGTGCCATCAGAGATAGAGGGGGCAATCAGCCCCAGCATTTT.

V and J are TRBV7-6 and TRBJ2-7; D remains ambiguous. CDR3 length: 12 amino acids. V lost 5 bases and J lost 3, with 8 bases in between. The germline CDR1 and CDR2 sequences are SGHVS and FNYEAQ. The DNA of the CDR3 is TGTGCCAGCAGCCAGATCCGCTACGAGCAGTACTTC. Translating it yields CASSQIRYEQYF.

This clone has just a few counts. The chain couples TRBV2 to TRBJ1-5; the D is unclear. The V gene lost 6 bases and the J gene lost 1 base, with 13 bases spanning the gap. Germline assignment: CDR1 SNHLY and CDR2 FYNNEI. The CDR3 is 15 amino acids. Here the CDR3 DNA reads TGTGCCAGCAGCGCGGGTGTTGGGAGCAATCAGCCCCAGCATTTT. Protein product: CASSAGVGSNQPQHF.

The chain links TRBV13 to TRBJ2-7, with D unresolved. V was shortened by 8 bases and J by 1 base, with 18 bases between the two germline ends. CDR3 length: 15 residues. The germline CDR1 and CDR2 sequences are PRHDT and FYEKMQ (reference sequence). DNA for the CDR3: TGTGCCAGCGGCCCAGTCCCCCCCATGTCCTACGAGCAGTACTTC. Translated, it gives CASGPVPPMSYEQYF.

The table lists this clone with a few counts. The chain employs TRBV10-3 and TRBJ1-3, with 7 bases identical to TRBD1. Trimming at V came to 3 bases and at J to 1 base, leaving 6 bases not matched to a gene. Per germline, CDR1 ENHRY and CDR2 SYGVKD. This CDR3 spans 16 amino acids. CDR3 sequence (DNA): TGTGCCATCAGTGAAGTTTACAGGGGTTCTGGAAACACCATATATTTT. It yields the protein CAISEVYRGSGNTIYF.

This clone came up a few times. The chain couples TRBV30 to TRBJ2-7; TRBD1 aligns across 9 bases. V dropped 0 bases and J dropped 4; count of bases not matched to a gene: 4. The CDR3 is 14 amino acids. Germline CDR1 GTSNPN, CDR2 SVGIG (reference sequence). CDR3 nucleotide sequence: TGTGCCTGGAGTGTATCCGGACAGGGGTACGAGCAGTACTTC. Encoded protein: CAWSVSGQGYEQYF.

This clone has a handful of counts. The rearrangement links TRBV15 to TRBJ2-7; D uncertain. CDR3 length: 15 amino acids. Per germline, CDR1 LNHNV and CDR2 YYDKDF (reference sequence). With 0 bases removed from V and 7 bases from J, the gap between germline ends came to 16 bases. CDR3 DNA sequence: TGTGCCACCAGCAGAGACCCGCCACCGGAAGGTGAGCAGTACTTC. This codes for CATSRDPPPEGEQYF.

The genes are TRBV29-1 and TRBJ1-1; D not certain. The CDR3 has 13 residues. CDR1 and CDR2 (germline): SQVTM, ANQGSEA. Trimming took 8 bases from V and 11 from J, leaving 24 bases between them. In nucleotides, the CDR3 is TGCAGCTCATATGACCGGGCCCATCAAGGCGCTTTCTTT. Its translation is CSSYDRAHQGAFF.

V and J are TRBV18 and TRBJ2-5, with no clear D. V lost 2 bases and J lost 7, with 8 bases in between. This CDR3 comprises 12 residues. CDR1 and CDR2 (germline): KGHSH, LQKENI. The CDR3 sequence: CASSPRSGTQYF. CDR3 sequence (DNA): TGTGCCAGCTCACCAAGGTCGGGGACCCAGTACTTC.

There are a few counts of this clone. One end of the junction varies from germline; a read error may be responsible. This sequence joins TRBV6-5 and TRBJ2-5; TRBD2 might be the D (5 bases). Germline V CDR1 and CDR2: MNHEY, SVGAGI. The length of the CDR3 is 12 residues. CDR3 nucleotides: TGTGCCAGCAACGGGAACCAGGAGACCCAGTACTTC. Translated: CASNGNQETQYF.

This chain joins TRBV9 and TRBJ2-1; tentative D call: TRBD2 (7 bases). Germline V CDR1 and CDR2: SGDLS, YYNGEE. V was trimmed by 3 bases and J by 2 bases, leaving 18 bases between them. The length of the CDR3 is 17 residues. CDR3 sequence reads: CASSDLGGAGAYNEQFF. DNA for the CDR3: TGTGCCAGCAGCGACCTTGGGGGGGCCGGTGCCTACAATGAGCAGTTCTTC.